This TCR beta chain emerged from a study of cytomegalovirus exposure and HLA in healthy donors. The PCR employed 60 Vbeta primers together with 13 Jbeta primers. Sequenced by immunoSEQ multiplex PCR; TCRdb stores in-frame clones only, minus some. This table holds tens of thousands of clones, around 73% found once. The V gene end was trimmed by 5 bases and the J gene end by 7 bases; junction bases not matched to a gene: 4. This CDR3 is 14 amino acids long. The germline V gene has CDR1 MNHNS and CDR2 SASEGT. This clonotype was sampled from a man aged 45 to 65 in good health and CMV-seronegative. The chain links TRBV6-1 to TRBJ1-6; 8 bases align to TRBD1. Sequencing was done on a sample of PBMCs. The CDR3 sequence is CASSHQGANSPLHF. The CDR3 DNA follows: TGTGCCAGCAGTCACCAGGGGGCGAATTCACCCCTCCACTTT.